The entry below gives a single T cell receptor beta chain sequence along with its context. This clone's antigen is unknown. No clone much larger than this one lies a single base away; base qualities are absent. The CDR3 goes from the cysteine to the phenylalanine over 16 residues. The CDR3 DNA has 48 bases and is translated from base 1. V is trimmed back by 6 bases and J by 7 bases, and the junction contains 10 bases that no gene match accounts for. The patients picked for sequencing were ones in whom flow cytometry had shown an expansion of CD8+CD57+ cells. Severe acquired aplastic anemia was diagnosed in all patients according to International Study of Aplastic Anemia and Agranulocytosis and Camitta criteria. At the time blood was sampled, none of the patients had received any therapy. In this study, sorted CD4+ and CD8+ T cells from the blood of healthy subjects and of severe aplastic anemia patients had their TCR repertoires deep-sequenced. In the USA, patient enrollment took place under clinicaltrials.gov protocols 00001620, 01623167, 00001397, 00071045, 00081523 and 00961064. Ficoll-Paque density gradient centrifugation was used to isolate peripheral blood mononuclear cells. Before DNA was extracted, CD4+ and CD8+ T cells were sorted using either FACS or magnetic beads.

Genomic DNA served as template for TCR beta VDJ combination and CDR3 sequence profiling. An Illumina HiSeq 2000 was the platform used for TCR repertoire sequencing. The study's processing was this. TRBV/TRBJ rearrangement plots, CDR3 size and DJ length profiles, and Simpson's diversity index were used to assess repertoires. The most abundant DNA sequence in the deep sequencing data was defined as the immunodominant clone. CDR3 amino acid sequences were checked for sharing between subjects and were compared against published repertoires and the VDJdb database. The public reads were run again by TCRdb, first through fastp at Q25 and then through MiXCR, and only productive beta chains were kept. Each CDR3 protein appears once, grouped with its most common genes and DNA. The authors' filters were not applied to this entry. This sample is represented by fewer than 200,000 distinct CDR3 sequences; around 50% of them were singletons. Clones ranked in the top ten supply 10% to 15% of the sample.

This sample stems from a study of CD8+CD57+ T cells in acquired aplastic anemia (dated by TCRdb to about 2018). At the level of the whole study: Extracted DNA from sorted CD4+ and CD8+ cells averaged approximately 3.4 ug, ranging from 0.2 to 27.4 ug. CD8+CD57+ expansion was defined as a frequency above the mean frequency observed in healthy subjects. Points the paper makes about the study in general: Between patients and healthy controls, no significant difference in CD8+ Simpson's diversity was found (P=0.060). Roughly 30 CD8+ CDR3 sequences were shared between patients and controls but appeared highly expressed in patients and within their immunodominant clones.

The V gene is TRBV12-3 or TRBV12-4 and the J gene is TRBJ2-1, with TRBD2 matching 12 junction bases. Source material: sorted CD4+, CD8+, or CD8+CD57+ T cells (not recorded which) from PBMCs. The clonotype originates from a human donor with aplastic anemia. This receptor has the CDR3 CASSSLAGGARNEQFF. The nucleotide sequence is TGTGCCAGCAGCTCTCTAGCGGGGGGGGCCCGGAATGAGCAGTTCTTC.